This T cell receptor (beta chain) was identified during a study of blood T cell repertoires in COVID-19 (dated by TCRdb to about 2020). About the full investigation: Samples from collaborators originated in the United States, Italy and Spain and spanned both the acute and convalescent phases of COVID-19. Where available, HLA class I and class II types were taken from metadata supplied by the sample provider and were not determined by assay-based typing. Subjects who had been exposed to COVID-19, were actively infected with it, or had recovered from it provided the deeply sampled blood TCRbeta repertoires that made up the dataset. The prospective study material was composed of cDNA or gDNA derived from T cells, B-cell-depleted T cells, or PBMCs. The samples were drawn from the first 160 participants of the ongoing ImmuneRACE study and from 1,254 subjects provided by 6 global collaborators. A freely available public database, intended as a resource for researchers studying the immune response to SARS-CoV-2, is where the repertoires were released. The sample metadata nearly always contained a de-identified subject ID, COVID-19 status, age in years and sex. Overall results and qualifications from the work: Clinical and demographic metadata were provided uncurated, with the amount varying by source and participant.

The V end loses 4 bases and the J end loses 2 bases, and a stretch of 21 bases separates them. There are 16 amino acids in the CDR3, from cysteine to phenylalanine inclusive. CDR3 DNA is the only sequence kept; it has 48 bases, read in frame from the first base. Sequences SQVTM (CDR1) and ANQGSEA (CDR2) are obtained from the germline V gene. Participants in the prospective study were aged about 18 to 95 years, lived in some 24 United States geographic areas, and enrolled through a virtual design. To assign participants to cohorts, the prospective study relied on clinical history that participants themselves reported in a screening survey and a study questionnaire. In the prospective study, mobile phlebotomists collected whole blood, serum and a nasopharyngeal or oropharyngeal swab from each participant. Additional blood draws and questionnaires over an approximately two-month period could optionally be provided by prospective study participants. Prospective study blood samples were shipped either frozen or at room temperature before DNA extraction.

TCRbeta CDR3 regions were amplified from genomic DNA by means of the immunoSEQ Assay, a bias-controlled multiplex PCR. Turning to the authors' computational methods: The number of nucleated cells in each sample was estimated by amplification of reference gene primers within the assay. To quantify the absolute abundance of each unique TCRbeta CDR3 rearrangement, sequence reads were collapsed and filtered. For each sample, productive Simpson clonality was calculated as the square root of Simpson's diversity index over productive rearrangements. TCRdb took over this immuneACCESS table, retaining in-frame rearrangements with V and J assigned. Such tables are incomplete; in checked studies, under half of the missing clones stem from an unresolved V gene, and the remainder is unexplained. V, J and clone size are those of that table, while D and trimming were read from the DNA. The sample table shows about 280,000 clones, and 90% are seen once. Around 1.7% of the sample lies in the top ten.

Details on this clone: The specificity of this receptor is unknown. Base quality data are lacking; no much larger clone is found one base away.

The sequence links TRBV29-1 to TRBJ2-7; TRBD1 is a weak D gene call, 7 bases matching. The source is a woman under 30 with acute COVID-19. Material for sequencing was PBMCs or T cells enriched from blood (not recorded which). The base sequence is TGCAGCGTTGTCGGGAGTCAGGGGGTTTCGGCCTACGAGCAGTACTTC. Its protein reads: CSVVGSQGVSAYEQYF.